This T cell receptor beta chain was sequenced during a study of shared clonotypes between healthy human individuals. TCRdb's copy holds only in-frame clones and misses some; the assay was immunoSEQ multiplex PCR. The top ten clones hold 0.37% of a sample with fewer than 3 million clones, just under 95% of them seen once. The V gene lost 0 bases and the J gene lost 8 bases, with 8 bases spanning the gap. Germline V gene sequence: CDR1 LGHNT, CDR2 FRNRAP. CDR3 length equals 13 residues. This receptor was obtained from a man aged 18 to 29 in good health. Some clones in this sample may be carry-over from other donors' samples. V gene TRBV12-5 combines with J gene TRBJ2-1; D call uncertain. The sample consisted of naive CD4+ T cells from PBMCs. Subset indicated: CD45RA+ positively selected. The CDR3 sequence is CASGLVGSYEQFF. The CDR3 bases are TGTGCTAGTGGTTTGGTAGGGTCCTATGAGCAGTTCTTC. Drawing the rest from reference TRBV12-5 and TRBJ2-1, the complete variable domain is DARVTQTPRHKVTEMGQEVTMRCQPILGHNTVFWYRQTMMQGLELLAYFRNRAPLDDSGMPKDRFSAEMPDATLATLKIQPSEPRDSAVYFCASGLVGSYEQFFGPGTRLTVL.